The present entry profiles one TCR beta chain with its context. This record comes from a study of blood T cell repertoires in COVID-19. In the study's own analysis: Amplification with reference gene primers provided the estimates of nucleated cell counts. The protocol was immunoSEQ multiplex PCR, while the TCRdb copy is restricted to in-frame clones and leaves out a portion. V and J calls and clone size follow that table, whereas D and trimming were derived from the DNA. The sample records some 200,000 clones, just under 90% being singletons. The sequence derives from a young man with active or convalescent COVID-19. Sample: peripheral blood.

The CDR3 is CASSEKGLAGASYNEQFF. In DNA, the CDR3 is TGCGCCAGCAGTGAAAAAGGACTAGCGGGGGCATCCTACAATGAGCAGTTCTTC. The genes are TRBV10-2 and TRBJ2-1; 13 bases match TRBD2. Germline CDR1 and CDR2: WSHSY and SAAADI. J lost 1 base, V lost 3 bases, and 6 bases had no gene match. This CDR3 has 18 amino acids.